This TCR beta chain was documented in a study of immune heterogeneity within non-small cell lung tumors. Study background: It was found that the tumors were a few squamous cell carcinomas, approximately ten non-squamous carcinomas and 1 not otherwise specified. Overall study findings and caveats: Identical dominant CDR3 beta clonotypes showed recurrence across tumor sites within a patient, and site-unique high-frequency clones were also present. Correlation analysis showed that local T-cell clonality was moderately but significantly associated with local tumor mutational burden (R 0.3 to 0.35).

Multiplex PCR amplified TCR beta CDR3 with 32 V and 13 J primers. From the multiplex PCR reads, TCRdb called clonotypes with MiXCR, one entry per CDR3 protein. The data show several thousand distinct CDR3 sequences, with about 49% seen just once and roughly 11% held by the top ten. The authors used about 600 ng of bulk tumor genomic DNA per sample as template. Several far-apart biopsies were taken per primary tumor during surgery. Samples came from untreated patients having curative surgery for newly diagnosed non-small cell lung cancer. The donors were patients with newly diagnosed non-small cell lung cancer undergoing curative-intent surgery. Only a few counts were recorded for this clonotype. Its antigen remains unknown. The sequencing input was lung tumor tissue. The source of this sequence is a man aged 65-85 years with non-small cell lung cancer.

DNA of the CDR3: TGTGCCAGTAGTATAGGGGGTCGCAGGGAAACTGAAGCTTTCTTT. This translates into CASSIGGRRETEAFF. V gene TRBV19 combines with J gene TRBJ1-1, with a tentative D call TRBD1 (5 bases). Germline values: CDR1 LNHDA, CDR2 SQIVND (reference sequence). This CDR3 comprises 15 residues. Trimming pared 1 base from V and 5 bases from J, leaving 14 bases between.